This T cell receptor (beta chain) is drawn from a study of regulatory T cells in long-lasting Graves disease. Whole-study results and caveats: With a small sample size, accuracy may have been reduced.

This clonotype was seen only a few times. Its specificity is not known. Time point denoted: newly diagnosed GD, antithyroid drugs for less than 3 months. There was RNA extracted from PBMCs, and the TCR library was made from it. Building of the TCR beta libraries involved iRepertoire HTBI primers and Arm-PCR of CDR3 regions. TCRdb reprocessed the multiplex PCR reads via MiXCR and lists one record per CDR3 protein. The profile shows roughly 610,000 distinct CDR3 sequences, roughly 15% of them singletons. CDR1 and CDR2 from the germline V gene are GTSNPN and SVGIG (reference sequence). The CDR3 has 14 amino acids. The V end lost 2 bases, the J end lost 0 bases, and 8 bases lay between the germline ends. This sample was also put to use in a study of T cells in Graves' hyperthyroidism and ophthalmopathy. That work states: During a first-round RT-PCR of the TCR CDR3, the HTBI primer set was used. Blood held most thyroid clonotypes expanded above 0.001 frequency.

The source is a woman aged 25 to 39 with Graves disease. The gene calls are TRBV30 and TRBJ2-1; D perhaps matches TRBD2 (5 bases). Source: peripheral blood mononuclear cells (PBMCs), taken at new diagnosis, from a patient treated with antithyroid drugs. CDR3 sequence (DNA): TGTGCCTGGAGTCCAGCGGCCTCCTACAATGAGCAGTTCTTC. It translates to CAWSPAASYNEQFF.